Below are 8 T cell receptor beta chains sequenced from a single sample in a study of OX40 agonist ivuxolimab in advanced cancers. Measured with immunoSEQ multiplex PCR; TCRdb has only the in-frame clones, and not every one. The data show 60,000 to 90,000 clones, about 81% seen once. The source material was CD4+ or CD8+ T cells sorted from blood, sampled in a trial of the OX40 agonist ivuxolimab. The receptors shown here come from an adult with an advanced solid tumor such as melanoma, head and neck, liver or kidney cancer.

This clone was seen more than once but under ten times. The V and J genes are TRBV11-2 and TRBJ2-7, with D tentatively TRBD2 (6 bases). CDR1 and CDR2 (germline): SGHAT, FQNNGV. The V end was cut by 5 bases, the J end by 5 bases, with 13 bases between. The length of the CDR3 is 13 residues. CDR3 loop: CASSPSGYNEQYF. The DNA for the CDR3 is TGTGCCAGCAGCCCGAGCGGGTACAACGAGCAGTACTTC.

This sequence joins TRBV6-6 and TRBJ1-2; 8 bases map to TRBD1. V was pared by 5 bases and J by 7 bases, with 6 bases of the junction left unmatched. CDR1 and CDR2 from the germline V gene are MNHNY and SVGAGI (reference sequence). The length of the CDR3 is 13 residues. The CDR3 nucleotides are TGTGCCAGCAGTGCGACAGGGGAGGCTGGCTACACCTTC. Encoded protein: CASSATGEAGYTF.

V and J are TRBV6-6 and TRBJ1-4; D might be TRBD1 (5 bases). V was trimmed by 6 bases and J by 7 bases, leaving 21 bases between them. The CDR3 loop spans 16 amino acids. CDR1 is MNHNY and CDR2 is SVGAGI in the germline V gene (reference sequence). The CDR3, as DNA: TGTGCCAGCAGAAACCACGTGGGGGGGGTGGCTGAAAAACTGTTTTTT. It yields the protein CASRNHVGGVAEKLFF.

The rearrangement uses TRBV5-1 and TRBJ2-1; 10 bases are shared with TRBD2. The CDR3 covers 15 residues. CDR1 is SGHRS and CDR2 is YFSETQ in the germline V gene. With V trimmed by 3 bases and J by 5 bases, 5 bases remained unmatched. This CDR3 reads CASSSGLAFNNEQFF. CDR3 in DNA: TGCGCCAGCAGCTCGGGACTAGCGTTTAACAATGAGCAGTTCTTC.

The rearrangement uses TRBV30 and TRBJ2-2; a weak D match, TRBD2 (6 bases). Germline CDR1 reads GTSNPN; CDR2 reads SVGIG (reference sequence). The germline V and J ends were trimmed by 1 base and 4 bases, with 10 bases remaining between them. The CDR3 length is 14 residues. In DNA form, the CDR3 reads TGTGCCTGGAGTGCGCGGGGTTTCACCGGGGAGCTGTTTTTT. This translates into CAWSARGFTGELFF.

CDR3: CASMSIDTQYF. In DNA, the CDR3 is TGTGCCAGCATGTCGATAGATACGCAGTATTTT. The chain employs TRBV5-4 and TRBJ2-3; D gene ambiguous. Trimming left V 6 bases short and J 5 bases short, with 7 bases between. Germline CDR1 and CDR2: SGHNT and YYREEE (reference sequence). The CDR3 loop spans 11 amino acids.

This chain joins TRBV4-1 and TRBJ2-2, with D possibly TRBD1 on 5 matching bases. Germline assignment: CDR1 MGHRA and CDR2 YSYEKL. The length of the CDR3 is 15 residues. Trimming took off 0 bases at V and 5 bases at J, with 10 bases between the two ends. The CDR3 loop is CASSQDPQVTGELFF. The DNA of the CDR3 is TGCGCCAGCAGCCAAGATCCACAGGTGACCGGGGAGCTGTTTTTT.

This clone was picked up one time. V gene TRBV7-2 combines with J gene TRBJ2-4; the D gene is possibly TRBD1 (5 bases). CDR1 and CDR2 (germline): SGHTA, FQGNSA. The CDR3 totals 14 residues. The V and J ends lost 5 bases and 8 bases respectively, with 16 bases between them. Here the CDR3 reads CASSPGHQIDIQYF. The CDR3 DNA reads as TGTGCCAGCAGCCCCGGACACCAAATTGACATTCAGTACTTC.